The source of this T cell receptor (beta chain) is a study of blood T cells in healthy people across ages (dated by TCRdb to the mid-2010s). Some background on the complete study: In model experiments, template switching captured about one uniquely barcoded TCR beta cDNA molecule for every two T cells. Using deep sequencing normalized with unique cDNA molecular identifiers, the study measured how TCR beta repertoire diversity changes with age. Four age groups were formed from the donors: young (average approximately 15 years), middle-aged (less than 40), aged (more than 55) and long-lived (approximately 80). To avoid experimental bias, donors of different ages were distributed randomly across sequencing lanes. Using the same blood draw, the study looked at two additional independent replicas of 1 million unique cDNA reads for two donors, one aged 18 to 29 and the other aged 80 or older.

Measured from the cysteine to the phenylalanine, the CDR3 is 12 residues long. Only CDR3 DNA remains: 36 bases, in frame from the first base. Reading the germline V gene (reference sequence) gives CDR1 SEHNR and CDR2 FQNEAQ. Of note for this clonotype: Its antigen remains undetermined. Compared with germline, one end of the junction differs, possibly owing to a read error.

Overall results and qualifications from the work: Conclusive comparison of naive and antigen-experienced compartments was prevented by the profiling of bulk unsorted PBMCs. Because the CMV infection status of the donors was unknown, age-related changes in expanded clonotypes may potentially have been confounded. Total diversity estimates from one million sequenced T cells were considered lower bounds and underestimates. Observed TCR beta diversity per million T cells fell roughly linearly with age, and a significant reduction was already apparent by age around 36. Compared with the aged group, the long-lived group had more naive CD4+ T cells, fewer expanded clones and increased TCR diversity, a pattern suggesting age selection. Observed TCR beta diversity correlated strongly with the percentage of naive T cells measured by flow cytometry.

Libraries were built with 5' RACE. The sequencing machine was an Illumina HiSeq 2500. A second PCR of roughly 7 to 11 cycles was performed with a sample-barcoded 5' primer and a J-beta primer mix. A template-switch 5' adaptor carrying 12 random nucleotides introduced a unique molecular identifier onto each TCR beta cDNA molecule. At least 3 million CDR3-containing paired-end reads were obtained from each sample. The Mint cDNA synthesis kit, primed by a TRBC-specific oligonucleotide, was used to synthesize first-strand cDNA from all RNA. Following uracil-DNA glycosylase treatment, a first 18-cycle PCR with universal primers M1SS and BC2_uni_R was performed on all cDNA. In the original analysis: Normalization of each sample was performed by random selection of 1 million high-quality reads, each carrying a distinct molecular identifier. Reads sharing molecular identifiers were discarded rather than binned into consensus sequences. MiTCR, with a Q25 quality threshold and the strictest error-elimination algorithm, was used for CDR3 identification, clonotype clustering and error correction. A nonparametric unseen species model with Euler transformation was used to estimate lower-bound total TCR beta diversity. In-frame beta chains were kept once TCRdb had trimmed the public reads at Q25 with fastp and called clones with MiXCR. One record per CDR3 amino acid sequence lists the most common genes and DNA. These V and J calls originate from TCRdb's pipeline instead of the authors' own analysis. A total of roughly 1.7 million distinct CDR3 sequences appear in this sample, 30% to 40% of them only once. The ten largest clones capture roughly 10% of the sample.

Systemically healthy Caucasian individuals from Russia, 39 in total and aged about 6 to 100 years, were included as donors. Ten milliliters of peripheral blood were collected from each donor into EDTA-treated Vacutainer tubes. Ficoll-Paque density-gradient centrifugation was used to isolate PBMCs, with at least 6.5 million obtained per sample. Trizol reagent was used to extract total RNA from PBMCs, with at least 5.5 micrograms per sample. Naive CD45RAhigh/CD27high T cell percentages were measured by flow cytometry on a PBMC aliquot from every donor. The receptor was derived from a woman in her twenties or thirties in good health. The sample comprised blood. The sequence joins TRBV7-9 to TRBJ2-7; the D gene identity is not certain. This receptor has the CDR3 CACSSTSYEQYF. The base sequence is TGTGCCTGCAGTTCCACGAGCTACGAGCAGTACTTC.